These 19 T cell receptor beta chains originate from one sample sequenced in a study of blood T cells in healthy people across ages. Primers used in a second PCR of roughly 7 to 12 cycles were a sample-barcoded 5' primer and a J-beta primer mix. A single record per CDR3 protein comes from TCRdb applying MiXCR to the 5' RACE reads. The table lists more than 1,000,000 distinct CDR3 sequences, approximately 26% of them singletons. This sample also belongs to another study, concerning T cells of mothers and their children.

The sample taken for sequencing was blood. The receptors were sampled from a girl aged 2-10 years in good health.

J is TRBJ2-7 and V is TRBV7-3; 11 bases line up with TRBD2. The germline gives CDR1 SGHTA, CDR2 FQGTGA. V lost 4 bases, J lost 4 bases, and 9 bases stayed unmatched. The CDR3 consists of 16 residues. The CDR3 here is CASSSSGTSGQYEQYF. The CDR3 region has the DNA TGTGCCAGCAGCTCGTCAGGGACTAGCGGACAGTACGAGCAGTACTTC.

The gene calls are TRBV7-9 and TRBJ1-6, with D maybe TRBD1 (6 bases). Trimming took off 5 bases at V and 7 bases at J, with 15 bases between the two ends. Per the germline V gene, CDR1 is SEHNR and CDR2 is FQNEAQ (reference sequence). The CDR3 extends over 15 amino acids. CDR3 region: CASSPGGGENSPLHF. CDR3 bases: TGTGCCAGCAGCCCCGGCGGGGGCGAGAATTCACCCCTCCACTTT.

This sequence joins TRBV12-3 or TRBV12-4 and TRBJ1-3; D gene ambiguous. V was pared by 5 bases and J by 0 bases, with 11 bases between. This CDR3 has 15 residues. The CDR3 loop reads CASSPTQASGNTIYF. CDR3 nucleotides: TGTGCCAGCAGTCCGACCCAGGCCTCTGGAAACACCATATATTTT.

The CDR3 bases are TGTGCCAGCAGCCGCCCAGGCCCCACCGGGGAGCTGTTTTTT. It translates to CASSRPGPTGELFF. The rearrangement links TRBV7-3 to TRBJ2-2; D is unresolved. Trimming shortened V by 5 bases and J by 4 bases, and 11 bases separated the two germline ends. Germline V gene lookup returns CDR1 SGHTA and CDR2 FQGTGA. CDR3 size: 14 residues.

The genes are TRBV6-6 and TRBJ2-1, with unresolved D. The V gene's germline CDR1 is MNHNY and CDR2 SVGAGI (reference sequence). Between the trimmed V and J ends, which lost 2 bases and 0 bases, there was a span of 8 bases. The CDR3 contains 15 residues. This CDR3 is CASSYEPSSYNEQFF. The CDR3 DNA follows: TGTGCCAGCAGTTACGAACCTAGCTCCTACAATGAGCAGTTCTTC.

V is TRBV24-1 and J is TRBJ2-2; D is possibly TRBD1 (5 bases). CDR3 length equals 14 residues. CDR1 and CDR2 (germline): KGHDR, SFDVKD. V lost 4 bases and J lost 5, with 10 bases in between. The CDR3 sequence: CATSDQTVTGELFF. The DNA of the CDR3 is TGTGCCACCAGTGACCAGACAGTAACCGGGGAGCTGTTTTTT.

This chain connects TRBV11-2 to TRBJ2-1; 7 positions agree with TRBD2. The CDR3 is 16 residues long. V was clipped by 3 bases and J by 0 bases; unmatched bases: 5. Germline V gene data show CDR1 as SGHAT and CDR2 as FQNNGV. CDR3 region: CASSFLGGGSYNEQFF. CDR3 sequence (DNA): TGTGCCAGCAGCTTTTTGGGCGGGGGCTCCTACAATGAGCAGTTCTTC.

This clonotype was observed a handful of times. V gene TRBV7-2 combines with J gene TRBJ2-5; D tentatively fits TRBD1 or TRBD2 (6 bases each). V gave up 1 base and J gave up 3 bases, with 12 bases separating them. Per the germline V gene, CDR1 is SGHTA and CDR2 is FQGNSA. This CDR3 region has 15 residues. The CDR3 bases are TGTGCCAGCAGCTTAGAAGGGGGGCAAAAAGAGACCCAGTACTTC. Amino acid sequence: CASSLEGGQKETQYF. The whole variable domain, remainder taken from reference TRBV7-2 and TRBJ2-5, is GAGVSQSPSNKVTEKGKDVELRCDPISGHTALYWYRQSLGQGLEFLIYFQGNSAPDKSGLPSDRFSAERTGGSVSTLTIQRTQQEDSAVYLCASSLEGGQKETQYFGPGTRLLVL.

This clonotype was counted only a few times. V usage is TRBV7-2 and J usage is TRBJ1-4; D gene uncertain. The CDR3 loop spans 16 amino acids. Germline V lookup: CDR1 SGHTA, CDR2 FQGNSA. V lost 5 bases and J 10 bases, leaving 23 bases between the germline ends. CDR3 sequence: CASSPTAIPSDGKLFF. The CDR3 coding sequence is TGTGCCAGCAGCCCCACAGCGATCCCCTCCGATGGAAAACTGTTTTTT.

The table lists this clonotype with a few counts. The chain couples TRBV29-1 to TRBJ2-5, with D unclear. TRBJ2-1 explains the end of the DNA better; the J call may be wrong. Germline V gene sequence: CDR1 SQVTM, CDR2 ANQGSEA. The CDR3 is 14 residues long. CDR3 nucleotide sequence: TGCAGCGTTGAAGACGGAAAGGAAACCAATGAGCAGTTCTTC. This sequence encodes CSVEDGKETNEQFF.

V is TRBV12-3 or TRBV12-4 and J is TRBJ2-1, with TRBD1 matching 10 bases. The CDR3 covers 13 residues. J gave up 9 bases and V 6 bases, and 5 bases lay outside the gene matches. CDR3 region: CASRMDRGIEQFF. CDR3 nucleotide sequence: TGTGCCAGCAGAATGGACAGGGGGATTGAGCAGTTCTTC.

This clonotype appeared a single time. CDR3 amino acids: CASSPRTSAVETQYF. CDR3 nucleotide sequence: TGTGCCAGCAGCCCTAGGACTAGTGCGGTGGAGACCCAGTACTTC. The V and J genes are TRBV7-9 and TRBJ2-5, with 7 bases aligning to TRBD2. The J segment lost 5 bases and the V segment lost 5 bases, leaving 11 bases of the junction unmatched. Germline CDR1 is SEHNR and CDR2 is FQNEAQ (reference sequence). The CDR3 is 15 amino acids.

The CDR3 DNA sequence: TGCAGCGTTGGAGTGGGACAGTTCAATCAGCCCCAGCATTTT. It translates to CSVGVGQFNQPQHF. The chain is built from TRBV29-1 and TRBJ1-5, with 7 positions matching TRBD1. Trimming cost V 4 bases and J 3 bases; bases outside gene matches: 6. The CDR3 runs to 14 residues. Germline V gene data show CDR1 as SQVTM and CDR2 as ANQGSEA.

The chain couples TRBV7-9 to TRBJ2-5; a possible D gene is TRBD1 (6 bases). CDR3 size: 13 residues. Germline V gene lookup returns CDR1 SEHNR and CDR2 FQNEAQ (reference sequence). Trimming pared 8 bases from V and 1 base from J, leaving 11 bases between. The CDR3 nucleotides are TGTGCCAGCGTGCAGGACAGCCAAGAGACCCAGTACTTC. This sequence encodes CASVQDSQETQYF.

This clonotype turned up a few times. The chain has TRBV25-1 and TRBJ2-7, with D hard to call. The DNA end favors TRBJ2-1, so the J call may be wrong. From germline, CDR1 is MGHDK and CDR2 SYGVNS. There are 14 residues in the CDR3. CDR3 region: CASSEYYSGNEQFF. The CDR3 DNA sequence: TGTGCCAGCAGTGAATATTATTCCGGGAATGAGCAGTTCTTC.

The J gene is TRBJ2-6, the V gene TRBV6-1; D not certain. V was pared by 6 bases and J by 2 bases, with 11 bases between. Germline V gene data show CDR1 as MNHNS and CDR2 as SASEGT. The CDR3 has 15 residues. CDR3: CASSVTRAGANVLTF. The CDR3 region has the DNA TGTGCCAGCAGCGTAACTCGGGCTGGGGCCAACGTCCTGACTTTC.

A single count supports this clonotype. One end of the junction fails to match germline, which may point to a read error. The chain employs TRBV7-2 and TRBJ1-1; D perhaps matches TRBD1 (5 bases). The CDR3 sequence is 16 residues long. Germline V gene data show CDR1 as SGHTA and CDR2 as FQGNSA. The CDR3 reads CASSLGLGRASTKAFF. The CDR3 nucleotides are TGTGCCAGCAGCTTAGGCTTGGGCAGGGCGAGCACTAAAGCTTTCTTT.

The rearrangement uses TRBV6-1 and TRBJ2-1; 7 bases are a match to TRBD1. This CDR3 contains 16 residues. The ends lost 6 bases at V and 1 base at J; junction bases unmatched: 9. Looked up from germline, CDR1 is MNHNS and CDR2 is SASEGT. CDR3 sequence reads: CASSSDRAESYNEQFF. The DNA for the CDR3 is TGTGCCAGCAGCTCCGACAGGGCCGAATCCTACAATGAGCAGTTCTTC.

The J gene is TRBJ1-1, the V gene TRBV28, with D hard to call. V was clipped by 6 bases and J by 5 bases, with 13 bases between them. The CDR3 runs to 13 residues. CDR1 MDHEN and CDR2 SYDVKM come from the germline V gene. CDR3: CASRDLSSTEAFF. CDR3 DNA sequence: TGTGCCAGCAGAGATCTTAGCTCAACTGAAGCTTTCTTT. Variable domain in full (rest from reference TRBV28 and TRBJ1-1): DVKVTQSSRYLVKRTGEKVFLECVQDMDHENMFWYRQDPGLGLRLIYFSYDVKMKEKGDIPEGYSVSREKKERFSLILESASTNQTSMYLCASRDLSSTEAFFGQGTRLTVV.